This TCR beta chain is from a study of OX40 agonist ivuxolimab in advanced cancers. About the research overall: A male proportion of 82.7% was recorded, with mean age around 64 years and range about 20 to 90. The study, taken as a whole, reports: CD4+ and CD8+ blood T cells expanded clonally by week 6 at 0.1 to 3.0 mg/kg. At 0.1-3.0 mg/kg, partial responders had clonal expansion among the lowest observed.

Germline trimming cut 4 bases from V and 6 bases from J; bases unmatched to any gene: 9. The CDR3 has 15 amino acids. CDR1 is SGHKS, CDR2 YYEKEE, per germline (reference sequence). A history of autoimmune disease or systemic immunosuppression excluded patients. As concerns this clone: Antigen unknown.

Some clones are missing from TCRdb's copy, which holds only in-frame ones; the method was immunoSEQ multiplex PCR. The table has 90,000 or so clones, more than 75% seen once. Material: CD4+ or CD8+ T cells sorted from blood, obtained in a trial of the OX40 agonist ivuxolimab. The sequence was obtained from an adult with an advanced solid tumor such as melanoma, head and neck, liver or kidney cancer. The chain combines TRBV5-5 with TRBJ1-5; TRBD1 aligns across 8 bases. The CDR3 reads CASSTDRAGRQPQHF. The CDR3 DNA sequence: TGTGCCAGCAGCACGGACAGGGCAGGGCGTCAGCCCCAGCATTTT.